A single sample gave rise to the 32 T cell receptor beta chains below, sequenced in a study of shared clonotypes between healthy human individuals. Profiled with immunoSEQ multiplex PCR; TCRdb holds only in-frame clones, not every one. The data hold around 2.5 million clones, with 93% observed a single time. What was sequenced was naive CD4+ T cells from PBMCs. Documented subset: CD45RA+ positively selected. These TCRs come from a man aged 18 to 29 in good health. Some clones in this sample may be carry-over from other donors' samples.

The table lists this clone with a count of one. This rearrangement joins TRBV14 to TRBJ1-3; weak D call: TRBD1 (6 bases). CDR3 length: 16 residues. The germline V and J ends were trimmed by 2 bases and 4 bases, with 15 bases remaining between them. Germline V gene sequence: CDR1 SGHDN, CDR2 FVKESK. CDR3: CASSQRAGGAGNTIYF. The DNA for the CDR3 is TGTGCCAGCAGCCAACGTGCGGGGGGCGCCGGAAACACCATATATTTT.

This chain joins TRBV28 and TRBJ1-6, with 10 bases matching TRBD1. The CDR3 totals 16 residues. V trimming: 10 bases; J trimming: 7 bases; junction bases outside the gene matches: 13. The germline CDR1 and CDR2 sequences are MDHEN and SYDVKM. For the CDR3, the DNA is TGTGCCACACGGGGGTCTGGGACAGGGGACAATTCACCCCTCCACTTT. This encodes CATRGSGTGDNSPLHF.

This chain connects TRBV4-2 to TRBJ2-1; tentatively, D is TRBD2 (6 bases). With 0 bases removed from V and 2 bases from J, the gap between germline ends came to 23 bases. CDR1 LGHNA and CDR2 YNFKEQ come from the germline V gene. The CDR3 is 20 amino acids. The CDR3 reads CASSQEPWDSRRSAYNEQFF. CDR3 in DNA: TGTGCCAGCAGCCAAGAACCCTGGGACTCCCGAAGGTCCGCCTACAATGAGCAGTTCTTC.

The gene calls are TRBV2 and TRBJ1-3; TRBD1 agrees at 7 bases. The length of the CDR3 is 16 residues. Germline CDR1 and CDR2: SNHLY and FYNNEI. J was trimmed by 0 bases and V by 5 bases; bases with no gene match: 7. The chain's CDR3 is CASSPSRQGSGNTIYF. The DNA for the CDR3 is TGTGCCAGCAGTCCGTCCCGACAGGGCTCTGGAAACACCATATATTTT.

This clone was observed a single time. Other DNA sequences of this sample code for an identical CDR3. The V call is TRBV18, the J call TRBJ1-3, with D possibly being TRBD1 (6 bases). This CDR3 is 15 amino acids long. CDR1 and CDR2 (germline): KGHSH, LQKENI. The V gene lost 6 bases and the J gene lost 0 bases, with 12 bases spanning the gap. The CDR3 loop reads CASSPGQSSGNTIYF. The CDR3 DNA reads TGTGCCAGCTCCCCAGGACAGAGCTCTGGAAACACCATATATTTT. Combining the CDR3 with reference TRBV18 and TRBJ1-3 gives the whole variable domain NAGVMQNPRHLVRRRGQEARLRCSPMKGHSHVYWYRQLPEEGLKFMVYLQKENIIDESGMPKERFSAEFPKEGPSILRIQQVVRGDSAAYFCASSPGQSSGNTIYFGEGSWLTVV.

This chain uses TRBV10-3 with TRBJ2-1; D gene ambiguous. Germline-derived CDR1 and CDR2 are ENHRY and SYGVKD. This CDR3 contains 14 residues. Trimming pared 5 bases from V and 3 bases from J, leaving 11 bases between. This CDR3 is CAISPKGSYNEQFF. CDR3 bases: TGTGCCATCAGTCCCAAGGGCAGCTACAATGAGCAGTTCTTC.

V is TRBV30 and J is TRBJ2-7; 11 bases are shared with TRBD2. This CDR3 is 14 amino acids long. Trimming cost V 3 bases and J 4 bases; bases outside gene matches: 5. CDR1 GTSNPN and CDR2 SVGIG come from the germline V gene (reference sequence). DNA of the CDR3: TGTGCCTGGAGGTTAGCGGGAGGGCGTTACGAGCAGTACTTC. Amino acids: CAWRLAGGRYEQYF.

V usage is TRBV7-2 and J usage is TRBJ2-5, with D tentatively TRBD1 (6 bases). Trimming stripped 2 bases from V and 1 base from J, with 11 bases between. Germline lookup yields CDR1 SGHTA and CDR2 FQGNSA. This CDR3 is 15 amino acids long. The CDR3 reads CASSLQGTFQETQYF. For the CDR3, the DNA is TGTGCCAGCAGCTTACAGGGGACGTTCCAAGAGACCCAGTACTTC.

This clone has only one observation. This rearrangement joins TRBV6-6 to TRBJ1-5; TRBD1 agrees at 7 bases. Germline V gives CDR1 MNHNY, CDR2 SVGAGI (reference sequence). The CDR3 has 15 residues. The V gene end was trimmed by 6 bases and the J gene end by 0 bases; junction bases not matched to a gene: 5. The CDR3 loop reads CASRPTGNSNQPQHF. CDR3 coding DNA: TGTGCCAGCAGGCCGACAGGGAATAGCAATCAGCCCCAGCATTTT.

The chain uses TRBV2 and TRBJ1-4; D uncertain. The germline CDR1 and CDR2 sequences are SNHLY and FYNNEI. Trimming left V 2 bases short and J 7 bases short, with 5 bases between. CDR3 length: 12 residues. The CDR3 spells CASSEHFEKLFF. The CDR3 nucleotides are TGTGCCAGCAGTGAACACTTTGAAAAACTGTTTTTT.

The chain couples TRBV5-1 to TRBJ2-1, with 9 positions matching TRBD1. The CDR3 is 18 residues long. J gave up 9 bases and V 0 bases, and 16 bases lay outside the gene matches. CDR1 and CDR2 from the germline V gene are SGHRS and YFSETQ. CDR3 coding DNA: TGCGCCAGCAGCTTGGCCCCTTCAACAGGGGGCGCGAGTTCTGAGCAGTTCTTC. Its translation is CASSLAPSTGGASSEQFF.

This chain uses TRBV7-2 with TRBJ2-7; 11 positions agree with TRBD2. V trimming: 5 bases; J trimming: 0 bases; junction bases outside the gene matches: 9. There are 17 residues in the CDR3. CDR1 is SGHTA, CDR2 FQGNSA, per germline. The DNA of the CDR3 is TGTGCCAGCAGCAAAGAACTAGCGGGAGTATTCTCCTACGAGCAGTACTTC. Amino acid sequence: CASSKELAGVFSYEQYF.

This chain connects TRBV5-6 to TRBJ1-4; 8 nucleotides line up with TRBD1. V shed 4 bases, J shed 7 bases, and the junction held 9 bases outside the gene matches. This CDR3 is built from 15 residues. CDR1 SGHDT and CDR2 YYEEEE come from the germline V gene. The DNA for the CDR3 is TGTGCCAGCAGCCGAAAAGAGGACAGGGCTGAAAAACTGTTTTTT. It codes for CASSRKEDRAEKLFF. Full variable domain (rest looked up from reference TRBV5-6 and TRBJ1-4): DAGVTQSPTHLIKTRGQQVTLRCSPKSGHDTVSWYQQALGQGPQFIFQYYEEEERQRGNFPDRFSGHQFPNYSSELNVNALLLGDSALYLCASSRKEDRAEKLFFGSGTQLSVL.

The V and J genes are TRBV5-1 and TRBJ1-2; 8 positions match TRBD1. Looked up from germline, CDR1 is SGHRS and CDR2 is YFSETQ. The CDR3 extends over 15 amino acids. V lost 9 bases to trimming and J lost 3 bases; unmatched junction nucleotides: 13. This chain's CDR3 is CATATGTGQYYGYTF. The CDR3 DNA follows: TGCGCCACCGCTACCGGGACAGGTCAATACTATGGCTACACCTTC.

This sequence joins TRBV7-3 and TRBJ2-1; 8 nucleotides match TRBD2. This CDR3 is built from 16 residues. Unmatched junction bases numbered 5, after V lost 2 bases and J lost 2 bases. CDR1 is SGHTA and CDR2 is FQGTGA in the germline V gene. As DNA, the CDR3 is TGTGCCAGCAGCTTAGACCCAGCGGGGGCCTACAATGAGCAGTTCTTC. Translated, it gives CASSLDPAGAYNEQFF. The full variable domain, with the rest looked up from reference TRBV7-3 and TRBJ2-1, is GAGVSQTPSNKVTEKGKYVELRCDPISGHTALYWYRQSLGQGPEFLIYFQGTGAADDSGLPNDRFFAVRPEGSVSTLKIQRTERGDSAVYLCASSLDPAGAYNEQFFGPGTRLTVL.

To note about this clone: Other DNA sequences in this sample translate to the same CDR3. J is TRBJ2-3 and V is TRBV25-1; D uncertain. The CDR3 extends over 13 amino acids. Trimming took off 4 bases at V and 0 bases at J, with 5 bases between the two ends. The germline gives CDR1 MGHDK, CDR2 SYGVNS. The CDR3 here is CASSVGSTDTQYF. The CDR3 DNA reads as TGTGCCAGCAGTGTGGGAAGCACAGATACGCAGTATTTT.

Points on this clone: This sample also contains other DNA sequences that code for the same CDR3. The genes are TRBV18 and TRBJ2-7; no firm D call. The V end was cut by 6 bases, the J end by 2 bases, with 11 bases between. CDR3 length: 13 residues. Germline loops: CDR1 KGHSH, CDR2 LQKENI. CDR3 sequence reads: CASSPPSTYEQYF. The CDR3 DNA reads as TGTGCCAGCTCCCCCCCTAGTACCTACGAGCAGTACTTC.

V and J are TRBV11-1 and TRBJ2-7; no reliable D call. Trimming pared 5 bases from V and 6 bases from J, leaving 17 bases between. Germline CDR1 SGHAT, CDR2 FQDESV (reference sequence). The CDR3 has 14 amino acids. As DNA, the CDR3 is TGTGCCAGCAGCCAAACACACGGTTCGGGCGAGCAGTACTTC. Translation gives CASSQTHGSGEQYF.

The chain combines TRBV5-1 with TRBJ1-1; the match to TRBD1 covers 8 bases. There are 14 residues in the CDR3. After removal of 0 bases from V and 11 bases from J, the junction contained 9 bases not matched to a gene. Per germline, CDR1 SGHRS and CDR2 YFSETQ. CDR3 sequence: CASSLDGTGGVAFF. CDR3 in DNA: TGCGCCAGCAGCTTGGACGGGACAGGTGGCGTGGCTTTCTTT.

V and J are TRBV11-1 and TRBJ2-1; possibly TRBD1 or TRBD2 for D (6 bases each). Germline CDR1 is SGHAT and CDR2 is FQDESV (reference sequence). The V end was cut by 3 bases, the J end by 5 bases, with 14 bases between. The CDR3 has 15 residues. The CDR3 DNA follows: TGTGCCAGCAGCTTTACGAGGGGGGTGAACAATGAGCAGTTCTTC. Translation: CASSFTRGVNNEQFF.

This clone was seen just once. The chain recombines TRBV6-5 with TRBJ2-7; D is perhaps TRBD2 (6 bases). Germline V gene lookup returns CDR1 MNHEY and CDR2 SVGAGI. The CDR3 extends over 15 amino acids. V shed 2 bases and J shed 2 bases, with 13 bases lying between them. The CDR3 nucleotides are TGTGCCAGCAGTTACGGGGCTAGCGCTACCTACGAGCAGTACTTC. This translates into CASSYGASATYEQYF.

This clone was observed a single time. Other DNA sequences in the same sample also yield this CDR3. The chain uses TRBV5-1 and TRBJ1-1; D might be TRBD1 (5 bases). The V end was cut by 1 base, the J end by 2 bases, with 9 bases between. The CDR3 is made up of 14 amino acids. CDR1 SGHRS and CDR2 YFSETQ come from the germline V gene. CDR3 sequence (DNA): TGCGCCAGCAGCTTGCAGGGATCTAACACTGAAGCTTTCTTT. Translating it yields CASSLQGSNTEAFF.

This chain links TRBV19 with TRBJ1-1; D may be TRBD1 (5 bases). Germline CDR1 LNHDA, CDR2 SQIVND (reference sequence). The CDR3 covers 13 residues. V dropped 3 bases and J dropped 4 bases, with 9 bases sitting between them. Here the CDR3 reads CASSMGQSTEAFF. CDR3 sequence (DNA): TGTGCCAGTAGTATGGGGCAGAGCACTGAAGCTTTCTTT.

Details on this clone: Different DNA sequences within this sample yield the same CDR3. The chain combines TRBV18 with TRBJ2-7; 9 nucleotides align to TRBD1. The ends lost 4 bases at V and 0 bases at J; junction bases unmatched: 7. CDR1 is KGHSH and CDR2 is LQKENI in the germline V gene. This CDR3 is built from 16 residues. DNA of the CDR3: TGTGCCAGCTCACGGTTACCGGGACAGGGCTCCTACGAGCAGTACTTC. Its translation is CASSRLPGQGSYEQYF.

A note on this clone: At the DNA level, this CDR3 is encoded by other sequences in the same sample as well. This chain links TRBV5-1 with TRBJ2-5; TRBD2 might be the D (5 bases). Germline loops: CDR1 SGHRS, CDR2 YFSETQ. The ends were cut back, 5 bases at V and 5 bases at J, with 13 bases in the middle. CDR3 length: 13 amino acids. As DNA, the CDR3 is TGCGCCAGCAGTTTTCCTGGGGAGGAGACCCAGTACTTC. It specifies CASSFPGEETQYF.

CDR3 sequence (DNA): TGCGCCAGCAGCTTGACCGGGACACAGAACACTGAAGCTTTCTTT. Amino acid sequence: CASSLTGTQNTEAFF. This chain connects TRBV5-1 to TRBJ1-1, with D possibly being TRBD1 (6 bases). The germline gives CDR1 SGHRS, CDR2 YFSETQ. The V and J ends lost 1 base and 1 base respectively, with 11 bases between them. The CDR3 is 15 amino acids. Filled out from reference TRBV5-1 and TRBJ1-1, the complete variable domain reads KAGVTQTPRYLIKTRGQQVTLSCSPISGHRSVSWYQQTPGQGLQFLFEYFSETQRNKGNFPGRFSGRQFSNSRSEMNVSTLELGDSALYLCASSLTGTQNTEAFFGQGTRLTVV.

The CDR3: CASSSGLADIYEQYF. Written as DNA, the CDR3 is TGCGCCAGCAGCTCTGGACTAGCGGATATATACGAGCAGTACTTC. The chain employs TRBV5-1 and TRBJ2-7, with 10 bases matching TRBD2. V dropped 3 bases and J dropped 4; count of bases not matched to a gene: 7. The germline CDR1 and CDR2 sequences are SGHRS and YFSETQ. The CDR3 has 15 residues.

The chain recombines TRBV7-6 with TRBJ1-4; D ambiguous. Germline loops: CDR1 SGHVS, CDR2 FNYEAQ. The CDR3 is made up of 12 amino acids. V shed 5 bases and J shed 12 bases, with 13 bases lying between them. CDR3 sequence (DNA): TGTGCCAGCAGCCTAGGTCCCTCTGAACTGTTTTTT. It yields the protein CASSLGPSELFF. The full variable domain, completed using reference TRBV7-6 and TRBJ1-4, is GAGVSQSPRYKVTKRGQDVALRCDPISGHVSLYWYRQALGQGPEFLTYFNYEAQQDKSGLPNDRFSAERPEGSISTLTIQRTEQRDSAMYRCASSLGPSELFFGSGTQLSVL.

This sequence joins TRBV5-4 and TRBJ2-3; 11 bases are shared with TRBD2. J was trimmed by 0 bases and V by 5 bases; bases with no gene match: 5. CDR3 length equals 16 residues. Per the germline V gene, CDR1 is SGHNT and CDR2 is YYREEE (reference sequence). The chain's CDR3 is CASRPRTSGSTDTQYF. CDR3 sequence (DNA): TGTGCCAGCAGACCTCGGACTAGCGGGAGCACAGATACGCAGTATTTT.

The CDR3 DNA reads TGTGCCAGCTTGAGAACCTACAATGAGCAGTTCTTC. It encodes CASLRTYNEQFF. This chain uses TRBV28 with TRBJ2-1; unclear D gene. V was shortened by 8 bases and J by 2 bases, with 7 bases between the two germline ends. The V gene's germline CDR1 is MDHEN and CDR2 SYDVKM. The CDR3 has 12 amino acids.

This clone was observed once. CDR3 region: CASSVEQSARQFF. The CDR3 nucleotides read TGTGCCAGCAGCGTAGAGCAAAGCGCCCGGCAGTTCTTC. The V call is TRBV9, the J call TRBJ2-1, with D unclear. Deletions cut 0 bases from V and 12 bases from J, with 13 bases between. There are 13 residues in the CDR3. Germline V lookup: CDR1 SGDLS, CDR2 YYNGEE.

V gene TRBV29-1 combines with J gene TRBJ2-1; 8 bases are a match to TRBD2. Germline CDR1 is SQVTM and CDR2 is ANQGSEA. V lost 4 bases to trimming and J lost 2 bases; unmatched junction nucleotides: 4. The CDR3 totals 14 residues. Here the CDR3 reads CSVGKREPYNEQFF. In DNA, the CDR3 is TGCAGCGTTGGAAAGCGGGAGCCCTACAATGAGCAGTTCTTC.